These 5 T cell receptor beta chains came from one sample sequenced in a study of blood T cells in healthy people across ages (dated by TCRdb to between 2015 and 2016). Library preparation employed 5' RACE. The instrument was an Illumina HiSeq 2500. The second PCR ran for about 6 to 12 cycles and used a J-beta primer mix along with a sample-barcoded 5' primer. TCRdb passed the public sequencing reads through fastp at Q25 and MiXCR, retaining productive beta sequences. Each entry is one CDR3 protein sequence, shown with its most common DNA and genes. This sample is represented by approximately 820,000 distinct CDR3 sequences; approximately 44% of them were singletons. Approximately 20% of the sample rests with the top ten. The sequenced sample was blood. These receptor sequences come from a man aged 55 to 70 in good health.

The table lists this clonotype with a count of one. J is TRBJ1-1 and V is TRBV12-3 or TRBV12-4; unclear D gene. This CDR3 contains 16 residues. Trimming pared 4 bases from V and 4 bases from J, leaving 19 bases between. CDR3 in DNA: TGTGCCAGCAGTTCCCCCCCCGGCAGTGTCGGCACTGAAGCTTTCTTT. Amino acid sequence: CASSSPPGSVGTEAFF.

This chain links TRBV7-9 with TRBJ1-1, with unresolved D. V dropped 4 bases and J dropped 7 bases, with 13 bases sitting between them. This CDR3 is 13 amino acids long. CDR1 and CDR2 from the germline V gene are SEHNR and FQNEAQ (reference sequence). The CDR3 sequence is CASSSGKRSEAFF. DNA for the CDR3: TGTGCCAGCAGCTCCGGGAAGAGGAGTGAAGCTTTCTTT.

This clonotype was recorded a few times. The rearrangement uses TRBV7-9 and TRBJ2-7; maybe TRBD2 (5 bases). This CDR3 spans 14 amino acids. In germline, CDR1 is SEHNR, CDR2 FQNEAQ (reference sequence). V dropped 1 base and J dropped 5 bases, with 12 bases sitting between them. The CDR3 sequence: CASSLGVGSHEQYF. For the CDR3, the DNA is TGTGCCAGCAGCTTAGGCGTAGGGAGCCACGAGCAGTACTTC.

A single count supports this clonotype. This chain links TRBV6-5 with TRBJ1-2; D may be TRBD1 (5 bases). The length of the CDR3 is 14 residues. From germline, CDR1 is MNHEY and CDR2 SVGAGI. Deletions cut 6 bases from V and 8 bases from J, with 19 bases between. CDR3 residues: CASSKIQGPGGYTF. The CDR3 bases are TGTGCCAGCAGCAAGATTCAGGGACCCGGGGGCTACACCTTC.

The CDR3 nucleotides read TGTGCCAGCAGCCCCCGGGAGGGGAACACCGGGGAGCTGTTTTTT. Protein: CASSPREGNTGELFF. The chain uses TRBV7-6 and TRBJ2-2; 8 bases match TRBD2. Per the germline V gene, CDR1 is SGHVS and CDR2 is FNYEAQ. The CDR3 consists of 15 residues. V shed 5 bases and J 1 base; nucleotides not matched to a gene: 3.